This T cell receptor beta chain was sequenced for a study of a mutant IDH1 vaccine in newly diagnosed glioma. Time point in this sample: baseline, week 1 (first vaccination visit). Specified treatment: pre-vaccination baseline after standard-of-care therapy. Assay: immunoSEQ multiplex PCR; the TCRdb copy retains only in-frame clones and omits some. Among 60,000 to 75,000 clones, around 82% were seen once, and the ten largest hold 4.6%. The CDR3 runs to 13 residues. From germline, CDR1 is MNHNY and CDR2 SVGAGI (reference sequence). The ends were cut back, 2 bases at V and 3 bases at J, with 8 bases in the middle.

J is TRBJ2-7 and V is TRBV6-6; D is possibly TRBD1 (5 bases). Specimen: peripheral blood mononuclear cells (PBMCs), collected from a glioma patient treated with radiotherapy, temozolomide or both. The sequence was collected from a woman aged 18-29 years with glioma. Some clones in this sample may be carry-over from other donors' samples. The CDR3 protein is CASSYIQGYEQYF. The CDR3 DNA sequence: TGTGCCAGCAGTTACATCCAGGGCTACGAGCAGTACTTC.